Following are 14 T cell receptor beta chains from one sample sequenced in a study of T-cell reconstitution after alpha-beta-depleted transplantation in children. The library targeted TCRbeta and was prepared with unique molecular identifiers. TCRdb re-derived calls from the PCR reads in MiXCR, one entry per CDR3 protein. The table lists 700,000 to 950,000 distinct CDR3 sequences, 15% to 20% of them singletons. The sample was PBMCs, mostly from graft donor cells, taken 360 days after TCRalphabeta/CD19-depleted stem cell transplant. Receptors were obtained from a male patient younger than 18 who had a stem cell transplant for acute lymphoblastic leukemia, so the T cells may come from the graft donor.

With regard to this clonotype: This may come from a read error, since a much larger clone is one base off. The chain uses TRBV10-3 and TRBJ2-5; no definite D call. The germline V and J ends were trimmed by 10 bases and 5 bases, with 8 bases remaining between them. Germline lookup yields CDR1 ENHRY and CDR2 SYGVKD. The CDR3 is 10 amino acids. The CDR3 DNA reads TGTGCCACCGGGCGGGAGACCCAGTACTTC. Translation gives CATGRETQYF.

V and J are TRBV18 and TRBJ1-5; D is perhaps TRBD1 (6 bases). Germline CDR1 is KGHSH and CDR2 is LQKENI. There are 14 residues in the CDR3. Trimming stripped 5 bases from V and 7 bases from J, with 15 bases between. For the CDR3, the DNA is TGTGCCAGCTCATTACAGGGTCAGAGCCAGCCCCAGCATTTT. Protein sequence: CASSLQGQSQPQHF.

The sample holds a few counts of this clonotype. This chain joins TRBV11-2 and TRBJ2-3; D may be TRBD1 or TRBD2 (5 bases each). CDR1 SGHAT and CDR2 FQNNGV come from the germline V gene. V lost 4 bases, J lost 2 bases, and 7 bases lay in between. CDR3 length: 13 amino acids. The CDR3 loop reads CASSWDHTDTQYF. CDR3 DNA sequence: TGTGCCAGCAGCTGGGACCACACAGATACGCAGTATTTT.

This clonotype was observed a few times. At one end the junction does not follow the germline gene, possibly because of a read error. CDR3 loop: CASTLVDRGLKTQYF. As DNA, the CDR3 is TGTGCCAGCACCTTAGTCGACAGGGGGCTTAAGACCCAGTACTTC. The chain uses TRBV7-9 and TRBJ2-5, with 10 bases matching TRBD1. The length of the CDR3 is 15 residues. Looked up from germline, CDR1 is SEHNR and CDR2 is FQNEAQ (reference sequence).

This clonotype was counted between two and nine times. The genes are TRBV5-1 and TRBJ2-1, with 15 positions matching TRBD2. The CDR3 length is 15 residues. V lost 4 bases, J lost 9 bases, and 5 bases stayed unmatched. Germline lookup yields CDR1 SGHRS and CDR2 YFSETQ. CDR3 sequence reads: CASSGTGLAGGEQFF. Here the CDR3 DNA reads TGCGCCAGCAGCGGAACGGGACTAGCGGGAGGTGAGCAGTTCTTC.

The gene calls are TRBV3-1 and TRBJ2-2; a possible D gene is TRBD1 (6 bases). The CDR3 is 14 residues long. Trimming shortened V by 9 bases and J by 7 bases, and 18 bases separated the two germline ends. Per the germline V gene, CDR1 is LGHDT and CDR2 is YNNKEL (reference sequence). CDR3 amino acids: CASTIQGRSGELFF. CDR3 DNA: TGTGCCAGTACTATACAGGGTCGGAGCGGGGAGCTGTTTTTT.

This clonotype turned up a few times. J is TRBJ2-1 and V is TRBV7-8, with 7 positions matching TRBD2. CDR1 is SGHVS, CDR2 FQNEAQ, per germline. CDR3 length: 17 amino acids. Trimming took 5 bases from V and 2 from J; bases not matched to a gene: 12. CDR3 DNA sequence: TGTGCCAGCAGCCTATACCATAGCGGGTTCCCCTACAATGAGCAGTTCTTC. This codes for CASSLYHSGFPYNEQFF.

The J gene is TRBJ1-5, the V gene TRBV20-1, with D unresolved. The germline V and J ends were trimmed by 6 bases and 3 bases, with 15 bases remaining between them. From germline, CDR1 is DFQATT and CDR2 SNEGSKA (reference sequence). This CDR3 region has 14 residues. CDR3 protein: CSAGGLFSNQPQHF. CDR3 in DNA: TGCAGTGCGGGTGGACTTTTCTCCAATCAGCCCCAGCATTTT.

This clonotype was detected once. The junction and the germline gene differ at one end; a read error may be behind it. The V gene is TRBV29-1, the J gene TRBJ2-7, with D hard to call. Germline assignment: CDR1 SQVTM and CDR2 ANQGSEA. The CDR3 extends over 11 amino acids. CDR3 nucleotides: TGCAGCGTTGGCGACACCTACGAGCAGTGCTTC. It encodes CSVGDTYEQCF.

V gene TRBV20-1 combines with J gene TRBJ1-4; 7 bases line up with TRBD1. Germline V gene sequence: CDR1 DFQATT, CDR2 SNEGSKA (reference sequence). The CDR3 runs 16 residues. The V segment lost 1 base and the J segment 4 bases; nucleotides outside the gene matches: 9. The CDR3 protein is CSARGLNRGDNEKLFF. CDR3 DNA sequence: TGCAGTGCTAGAGGCTTGAACAGGGGTGATAATGAAAAACTGTTTTTT.

This clonotype was seen repeatedly, ten times or more. CDR3 protein: CASSLAGRGGYTF. CDR3 nucleotides: TGCGCCAGCAGCTTGGCGGGGAGAGGAGGCTACACCTTC. The chain recombines TRBV5-1 with TRBJ1-2; no definite D call. The CDR3 contains 13 residues. The germline V and J ends were trimmed by 0 bases and 8 bases, with 11 bases remaining between them. Germline V gene sequence: CDR1 SGHRS, CDR2 YFSETQ.

This clonotype was picked up many times. This chain links TRBV5-6 with TRBJ2-3; 10 positions agree with TRBD1. The CDR3 contains 16 residues. Germline CDR1 reads SGHDT; CDR2 reads YYEEEE. Trimming cost V 2 bases and J 0 bases; bases outside gene matches: 3. CDR3 DNA: TGTGCCAGCAGCTTCAGGACAGGGGGGAGCACAGATACGCAGTATTTT. It specifies CASSFRTGGSTDTQYF.

Many counts were recorded for this clonotype. The V gene is TRBV5-1, the J gene TRBJ2-7; tentative D call: TRBD2 (6 bases). The V gene lost 4 bases and the J gene lost 6 bases, with 17 bases spanning the gap. CDR1 and CDR2 (germline): SGHRS, YFSETQ. The CDR3 extends over 14 amino acids. In nucleotides, the CDR3 is TGCGCCAGCAGCGGAAGCGGGCTCGGTCTCGAGCAGTACTTC. Translating gives CASSGSGLGLEQYF.

CDR3: CASSLTLARPERPLSSYNEQFF. CDR3 bases: TGCGCCAGCAGCTTGACGTTAGCGCGGCCTGAACGCCCCTTGAGCTCCTACAATGAGCAGTTCTTC. The rearrangement joins TRBV5-1 to TRBJ2-1; the D gene is possibly TRBD2 (5 bases). Germline loops: CDR1 SGHRS, CDR2 YFSETQ. The CDR3 is 22 amino acids. V lost 1 base, J lost 0 bases, and 29 bases lay in between.